The 15 T cell receptor beta chains reported below all come from one sample, sequenced in a study of T cell clonality in common variable immunodeficiency. Study results and limitations: In common variable immunodeficiency, TCR beta chains reportedly carried fewer deletions and N-nucleotide insertions.

Measured with immunoSEQ multiplex PCR; TCRdb has only the in-frame clones, and not every one. The sample presents around 9,200 clones, none singletons. No antigens are known for them. The material sequenced was peripheral blood mononuclear cells. Source of these receptors: a human donor with common variable immunodeficiency.

This clone showed up many times. From the germline J gene comes the end of the CDR3, since the read stops 3 residues before it. The chain recombines TRBV18 with TRBJ2-3, with 10 positions matching TRBD2. Unmatched junction bases numbered 2, after V lost 2 bases and J lost 0 bases. Germline CDR1 reads KGHSH; CDR2 reads LQKENI. The length of the CDR3 is 16 residues. CDR3 region: CASSPILAGSTDTQYF. The CDR3 bases that were read are TGTGCCAGCTCACCAATACTAGCGGGAAGCACAGATACG. The whole variable domain, filled in from reference TRBV18 and TRBJ2-3, reads NAGVMQNPRHLVRRRGQEARLRCSPMKGHSHVYWYRQLPEEGLKFMVYLQKENIIDESGMPKERFSAEFPKEGPSILRIQQVVRGDSAAYFCASSPILAGSTDTQYFGPGTRLTVL.

The table lists this clone with many counts. The read ends 3 residues shy of where the CDR3 ends; the end is completed using the germline J gene. This chain links TRBV19 with TRBJ2-1, with 9 bases that match TRBD2. V trimming: 9 bases; J trimming: 7 bases; junction bases outside the gene matches: 13. Germline loops: CDR1 LNHDA, CDR2 SQIVND (reference sequence). The CDR3 is made up of 15 amino acids. The CDR3 DNA, read in part, is TGTGCCAGCTCCTCCCTCGCGGGAGGGAGGAATGAG. This translates into CASSSLAGGRNE. The entire CDR3 reads CASSSLAGGRNEQFF.

At least ten counts were recorded for this clone. The CDR3 end is not reached by the read, which stops 3 residues before it; the germline J gene fills it in. The V gene is TRBV12-5, the J gene TRBJ2-2, with 10 bases that match TRBD1. This CDR3 region has 18 residues. Germline trimming cut 1 base from V and 1 base from J; bases unmatched to any gene: 6. The germline CDR1 and CDR2 sequences are LGHNT and FRNRAP. CDR3 sequence: CASGLGTGGYRNTGELFF. The covered CDR3 bases are TGTGCTAGTGGTTTGGGGACAGGGGGATACAGGAACACCGGGGAG.

The sample holds many counts of this clone. The read ends 3 residues shy of where the CDR3 ends; the end is completed using the germline J gene. The gene calls are TRBV4-1 and TRBJ2-7; TRBD1 might be the D (5 bases). V lost 1 base, J lost 6 bases, and 13 bases lay in between. Germline lookup yields CDR1 MGHRA and CDR2 YSYEKL. CDR3 length: 14 amino acids. The CDR3 reads CASSQVPGRTEQYF. The CDR3 bases that were read are TGCGCCAGCAGCCAAGTGCCAGGGCGTACCGAG.

This clone is medium-sized (0.01 to 0.1%) by share. The read gets to within 3 residues of the CDR3 end, and the germline J gene fills in the rest. The chain uses TRBV29-1 and TRBJ2-1; 10 bases match TRBD2. With V trimmed by 7 bases and J by 9 bases, 3 bases remained unmatched. Germline V gene sequence: CDR1 SQVTM, CDR2 ANQGSEA. CDR3 length: 11 amino acids. Partial CDR3 DNA: TGCAGCGGGGGACTAGCGACTGAG. It encodes CSGGLATE. The entire CDR3 sequence reads CSGGLATEQFF.

This clone has a count of ten or more. The observed sequence ends 3 residues before the CDR3 terminus, with the missing tail filled in from the germline J gene. The chain is built from TRBV18 and TRBJ1-5, with D possibly matching TRBD1 (6 bases). V lost 3 bases and J 0 bases, leaving 12 bases between the germline ends. This CDR3 region has 16 residues. Germline CDR1 is KGHSH and CDR2 is LQKENI. Partial CDR3 DNA: TGTGCCAGCTCACCTGACAGGCATAATAGCAATCAGCCC. Protein sequence: CASSPDRHNSNQP. The complete CDR3 sequence is CASSPDRHNSNQPQHF.

This clone was detected many times. The read terminates 3 residues before the CDR3 end, so the remaining end is supplied by the germline J gene. The V gene is TRBV7-2, the J gene TRBJ2-1; 8 positions match TRBD2. Germline V lookup: CDR1 SGHTA, CDR2 FQGNSA. The ends lost 5 bases at V and 5 bases at J; junction bases unmatched: 5. The CDR3 covers 14 residues. Partial CDR3 DNA: TGTGCCAGCAGCCCGGGACTAGTGGACAATGAG. Amino acids: CASSPGLVDNE. The CDR3 in its entirety is CASSPGLVDNEQFF.

This clone counts as medium-sized. The read falls 3 residues short of the CDR3 end, and the missing part is taken from the germline J gene. This chain connects TRBV6-1 to TRBJ1-4, with D possibly being TRBD1 (6 bases). This CDR3 has 15 residues. Germline V gives CDR1 MNHNS, CDR2 SASEGT. The V end lost 4 bases, the J end lost 3 bases, and 12 bases lay between the germline ends. CDR3 bases read: TGTGCCAGCAGTGGACCCCCAGGGGCTAATGAAAAA. This translates into CASSGPPGANEK. The whole CDR3 reads CASSGPPGANEKLFF.

This clone is judged large. The read terminates 3 residues ahead of where the CDR3 ends, so the germline J gene completes it. The chain couples TRBV20-1 to TRBJ2-3; 10 bases agree with TRBD1. The CDR3 has 15 residues. Germline V CDR1 and CDR2: DFQATT, SNEGSKA (reference sequence). V lost 3 bases, J lost 4 bases, and 7 bases stayed unmatched. CDR3 bases read: TGCAGTGCTAGCCTCCGGGACAGGGGAGCAGATACG. Amino acids: CSASLRDRGADT. The whole CDR3 region reads CSASLRDRGADTQYF.

This clone was picked up many times. The read halts 3 residues ahead of the CDR3 end, with the missing end drawn from the germline J gene. The chain uses TRBV2 and TRBJ2-1; 9 bases are a match to TRBD2. CDR1 is SNHLY, CDR2 FYNNEI, per germline. Losses at the gene ends were 6 bases for V and 4 bases for J; bases not matched to a gene: 7. The CDR3 contains 15 residues. The part of the CDR3 DNA that was read is TGTGCCAGCAGAGATAGCGGGAGATCTTACAATGAG. Residues: CASRDSGRSYNE. The whole CDR3 protein is CASRDSGRSYNEQFF.

This clone showed up many times. The read ends 3 residues before the CDR3 terminus; that terminus is restored from the germline J gene. This chain uses TRBV4-2 with TRBJ2-7, with 8 bases aligning to TRBD1. The germline CDR1 and CDR2 sequences are LGHNA and YNFKEQ. J was trimmed by 3 bases and V by 0 bases; bases with no gene match: 4. CDR3 length: 15 residues. The sequenced part of the CDR3 DNA is TGTGCCAGCAGCCAAGATCGGACAGGGAACTACGAG. Its translation is CASSQDRTGNYE. The complete CDR3 sequence is CASSQDRTGNYEQYF.

This clone was seen repeatedly, ten times or more. The CDR3 end falls 3 residues outside the read, so it is completed with the germline J gene. This chain connects TRBV5-1 to TRBJ2-1, with 7 bases lining up with TRBD1. Trimming cost V 5 bases and J 0 bases; bases outside gene matches: 5. The V gene's germline CDR1 is SGHRS and CDR2 YFSETQ. This CDR3 comprises 15 residues. The CDR3 reads CASSSDRDSYNEQFF. The DNA read from the CDR3 is TGCGCCAGCAGTTCCGACAGGGACTCCTACAATGAG.

By sample share, this clone is medium-sized. The read stops 3 residues short of the end of the CDR3; the missing end is completed from the germline J gene. V gene TRBV7-9 combines with J gene TRBJ2-2; D is ambiguous. V lost 1 base to trimming and J lost 2 bases, with 5 bases between them. CDR1 SEHNR and CDR2 FQNEAQ come from the germline V gene (reference sequence). This CDR3 region has 14 residues. The DNA read from the CDR3 is TGTGCCAGCAGCTTAGTGTCTAACACCGGGGAG. Translated, it gives CASSLVSNTGE. In full, the CDR3 reads CASSLVSNTGELFF.

This clone showed up many times. Sequencing ends 3 residues short of the CDR3 end; the germline J gene provides the rest. This chain connects TRBV5-1 to TRBJ1-5, with a weak D call TRBD1 (5 bases). Germline V gene lookup returns CDR1 SGHRS and CDR2 YFSETQ. The CDR3 has 14 amino acids. V dropped 4 bases and J dropped 6 bases, with 14 bases sitting between them. This chain's CDR3 is CASSAGTEGQPQHF. The sequenced part of the CDR3 DNA is TGCGCCAGCAGCGCGGGGACGGAGGGTCAGCCC.

This clone was observed many times. The read ends 3 residues before the CDR3 terminus; that terminus is restored from the germline J gene. The J gene is TRBJ2-6, the V gene TRBV5-1; D not resolved. Per germline, CDR1 SGHRS and CDR2 YFSETQ. The germline V and J ends were trimmed by 0 bases and 0 bases, with 7 bases remaining between them. The CDR3 covers 16 residues. The sequenced part of the CDR3 DNA is TGCGCCAGCAGCTTGGAACCACACTCTGGGGCCAACGTC. It codes for CASSLEPHSGANV. The whole CDR3 sequence reads CASSLEPHSGANVLTF.